This T cell receptor (beta chain) originates from a study of T-cell memory formation after mild COVID-19. CDR3 length: 12 amino acids. Trimming cost V 1 base and J 7 bases, with 8 bases left between them. Germline-derived CDR1 and CDR2 are SGHTA and FQGNSA. Only a few counts were recorded for this clonotype. One entry per CDR3 protein results from TCRdb running MiXCR on the 5' RACE reads. The sample records 470,000 or so distinct CDR3 sequences, around a sixth being singletons. This receptor was identified in an adult woman who had mild COVID-19 (a few samples of this study predate the infection). Cell type and time point are not known. The chain has TRBV7-2 and TRBJ2-7; no clear D gene. The sequenced sample consisted of PBMCs or a T cell subset sorted from them (not recorded which). CDR3 bases: TGTGCCAGCAGCTTAGGGCGGTGGGAGCAGTACTTC. This translates into CASSLGRWEQYF.